Reported below is one T cell receptor beta chain. This specimen comes from a study of shared clonotypes between healthy human individuals. Method: immunoSEQ multiplex PCR; TCRdb's copy keeps in-frame clones and lacks some. This sample carries 1,400,000 or so clones, 98% of them seen once, and the ten largest clones take 0.3% to 0.45%. V lost 1 base and J 2 bases, leaving 3 bases between the germline ends. In germline, CDR1 is SGHVS, CDR2 FNYEAQ. The CDR3 loop spans 14 amino acids. Sequencing input: naive CD4+ T cells sorted from blood. Specified subset: CD45RA+ positively selected. The J gene is TRBJ2-6, the V gene TRBV7-6; no reliable D call. The TCR originated in a man in his thirties or forties in good health. The CDR3 nucleotides are TGTGCCAGCAGCTTAGATCCTGGGGCCAACGTCCTGACTTTC. It codes for CASSLDPGANVLTF.